The 19 T cell receptor beta chains given below trace back to one sample, sequenced in a study of T cell responses to AZD1222 COVID-19 vaccine. The method was immunoSEQ multiplex PCR; TCRdb's version includes in-frame clones alone and lacks a portion of them. The sample has around 100,000 clones, approximately 87% seen once. Source: peripheral blood, taken on day 0 of AZD1222 vaccination. These receptors came from an adult in good health.

This rearrangement joins TRBV5-3 to TRBJ1-5; D is undetermined. TRBV5-3 is an open reading frame, and its role is uncertain. The length of the CDR3 is 16 residues. V gave up 6 bases and J gave up 0 bases, with 16 bases separating them. This chain's CDR3 is CARNLPRGDSNQPQHF. Written as DNA, the CDR3 is TGTGCCAGAAACCTCCCACGCGGGGATAGCAATCAGCCCCAGCATTTT.

The J gene is TRBJ1-1, the V gene TRBV3-1 (or the pseudogene TRBV3-2), with no clear D. V lost 1 base to trimming and J lost 6 bases, with 12 bases between them. The CDR3 spans 14 residues. Germline CDR1 and CDR2: LGHDT and YNNKEL (reference sequence). In nucleotides, the CDR3 is TGTGCCAGCAGCCAAGGCTATAACAAACCTGAAGCTTTCTTT. Its protein is CASSQGYNKPEAFF.

The chain has TRBV11-3 and TRBJ2-5; unclear D gene. Germline CDR1 is SGHNT and CDR2 is YENEEA. The CDR3 length is 17 residues. V lost 1 base and J 4 bases, leaving 19 bases between the germline ends. This CDR3 is CASSLGGLGRPGETQYF. The CDR3 region has the DNA TGTGCCAGCAGCTTAGGCGGTTTGGGCCGCCCAGGAGAGACCCAGTACTTC. The entire variable domain, with the rest obtained from reference TRBV11-3 and TRBJ2-5, is as follows: EAGVVQSPRYKIIEKKQPVAFWCNPISGHNTLYWYLQNLGQGPELLIRYENEEAVDDSQLPKDRFSAERLKGVDSTLKIQPAELGDSAVYLCASSLGGLGRPGETQYFGPGTRLLVL.

The chain uses TRBV10-1 and TRBJ1-1; D might be TRBD1 (6 bases). This CDR3 spans 14 amino acids. Germline loops: CDR1 WNHNN, CDR2 SYGVQD (reference sequence). V was trimmed by 5 bases and J by 1 base, leaving 11 bases between them. The CDR3 DNA is TGCGCCAGCAGTCCCGGGACACCGAACACTGAAGCTTTCTTT. Protein product: CASSPGTPNTEAFF.

The chain uses TRBV30 and TRBJ2-1; D unresolved. The CDR3 spans 13 residues. The ends were cut back, 0 bases at V and 1 base at J, with 4 bases in the middle. The V gene's germline CDR1 is GTSNPN and CDR2 SVGIG (reference sequence). CDR3 protein: CAWSVGSYNEQFF. The DNA of the CDR3 is TGTGCCTGGAGTGTAGGGTCCTACAATGAGCAGTTCTTC.

The V and J genes are TRBV5-1 and TRBJ2-3; the D gene is possibly TRBD1 (5 bases). The CDR3 extends over 17 amino acids. V dropped 0 bases and J dropped 0 bases, with 14 bases sitting between them. The germline V gene encodes CDR1 SGHRS and CDR2 YFSETQ. The CDR3 here is CASSLEGPSTSTDTQYF. DNA for the CDR3: TGCGCCAGCAGCTTGGAGGGGCCGTCCACTAGCACAGATACGCAGTATTTT.

The DNA of the CDR3 is TGTGCCAGCAGCGTAGCTCTCGCGGGAGACTACAATGAGCAGTTCTTC. Protein sequence: CASSVALAGDYNEQFF. This rearrangement joins TRBV9 to TRBJ2-1, with 7 bases matching TRBD2. The CDR3 extends over 16 amino acids. Germline V gives CDR1 SGDLS, CDR2 YYNGEE. The ends lost 0 bases at V and 3 bases at J; junction bases unmatched: 6.

This clone was recorded a few times. The chain carries TRBV5-1 and TRBJ2-1; D might be TRBD2 (6 bases). The CDR3 extends over 15 amino acids. Trimming cost V 5 bases and J 6 bases, with 18 bases left between them. The V gene's germline CDR1 is SGHRS and CDR2 YFSETQ. The CDR3 protein is CASRYNELATNEQFF. CDR3 coding DNA: TGCGCCAGCAGGTATAACGAACTAGCTACCAATGAGCAGTTCTTC.

The chain links TRBV2 to TRBJ1-1; D gene uncertain. The V gene's germline CDR1 is SNHLY and CDR2 FYNNEI. This CDR3 is built from 12 residues. The germline V and J ends were trimmed by 6 bases and 6 bases, with 11 bases remaining between them. CDR3 in DNA: TGTGCCAGCAGGGAGGGAATGGCTGAAGCTTTCTTT. Its protein is CASREGMAEAFF.

The chain has TRBV27 and TRBJ2-7; D remains ambiguous. V was clipped by 5 bases and J by 5 bases, with 10 bases between them. The CDR3 covers 12 residues. Looked up from germline, CDR1 is MNHEY and CDR2 is SMNVEV (reference sequence). The DNA of the CDR3 is TGTGCCAGCAGTAGTCAGTCCGACGAGCAGTACTTC. Translated, it gives CASSSQSDEQYF.

The chain has TRBV3-1 (or the pseudogene TRBV3-2) and TRBJ2-3, with 9 nucleotides matching TRBD2. The CDR3 consists of 15 residues. The germline gives CDR1 LGHDT, CDR2 YNNKEL (reference sequence). Germline trimming cut 4 bases from V and 1 base from J; bases unmatched to any gene: 3. DNA for the CDR3: TGTGCCAGCAGCCCGAGGACTAGCGGCACAGATACGCAGTATTTT. It translates to CASSPRTSGTDTQYF.

This chain joins TRBV18 and TRBJ1-4; D not resolved. Trimming removed 1 base from V and 8 bases from J, with 17 bases in between. The germline V gene has CDR1 KGHSH and CDR2 LQKENI. The length of the CDR3 is 16 residues. The CDR3 region has the DNA TGTGCCAGCTCACCACGGGGATCGACGCTTGAGGAAAAACTGTTTTTT. Translating it yields CASSPRGSTLEEKLFF.

J is TRBJ1-3 and V is TRBV21-1. TRBV21-1 is a pseudogene. CDR3 length: 17 amino acids. The CDR3 loop reads CASSKLKGPISGNTIYF. DNA for the CDR3: TGTGCCAGCAGCAAGCTCAAGGGACCGATCTCTGGAAACACCATATATTTT.

V usage is TRBV11-3 and J usage is TRBJ2-7; D is possibly TRBD1 (5 bases). V shed 5 bases and J shed 3 bases, with 17 bases lying between them. The CDR3 consists of 15 residues. In germline, CDR1 is SGHNT, CDR2 YENEEA. The CDR3 is CASSPGNYKGYEQYF. In DNA form, the CDR3 reads TGTGCCAGCAGCCCAGGGAACTATAAGGGCTACGAGCAGTACTTC.

V and J are TRBV7-9 and TRBJ2-2; D gene uncertain. Trimming stripped 4 bases from V and 4 bases from J, with 10 bases between. The germline CDR1 and CDR2 sequences are SEHNR and FQNEAQ (reference sequence). There are 14 residues in the CDR3. CDR3 bases: TGTGCCAGCAGCTCCCCCCCGGGCACCGGGGAGCTGTTTTTT. Translating it yields CASSSPPGTGELFF.

The chain employs TRBV7-3 and TRBJ2-3; TRBD2 aligns across 8 bases. CDR1 SGHTA and CDR2 FQGTGA come from the germline V gene. Trimming cost V 6 bases and J 3 bases; bases outside gene matches: 5. This CDR3 comprises 14 residues. In DNA, the CDR3 is TGTGCCAGCAGTCTAAGCGGGAGAACAGATACGCAGTATTTT. Its translation: CASSLSGRTDTQYF.

V usage is TRBV9 and J usage is TRBJ1-3; maybe TRBD1 (6 bases). V was pared by 3 bases and J by 2 bases, with 18 bases between. Per the germline V gene, CDR1 is SGDLS and CDR2 is YYNGEE. The CDR3 extends over 17 amino acids. CDR3 sequence reads: CASSAGARGWPGNTIYF. For the CDR3, the DNA is TGTGCCAGCAGCGCAGGGGCGAGGGGGTGGCCTGGAAACACCATATATTTT.

This chain links TRBV7-8 with TRBJ1-1; D not resolved. Trimming stripped 4 bases from V and 0 bases from J, with 12 bases between. CDR1 SGHVS and CDR2 FQNEAQ come from the germline V gene. This CDR3 comprises 15 residues. The CDR3 sequence: CASSSRGGLNTEAFF. The CDR3 DNA reads TGTGCCAGCAGCTCGCGAGGAGGGTTGAACACTGAAGCTTTCTTT.

The count of this clone is one. V is TRBV18 and J is TRBJ1-3; the match to TRBD1 covers 7 bases. Trimming removed 3 bases from V and 6 bases from J; junction bases left unmatched: 8. The germline CDR1 and CDR2 sequences are KGHSH and LQKENI. There are 15 residues in the CDR3. The CDR3 loop is CASSPLEQGENTIYF. The CDR3 DNA is TGTGCCAGCTCACCCCTCGAGCAGGGGGAAAACACCATATATTTT. Looking up the rest from reference TRBV18 and TRBJ1-3 gives the full variable domain: NAGVMQNPRHLVRRRGQEARLRCSPMKGHSHVYWYRQLPEEGLKFMVYLQKENIIDESGMPKERFSAEFPKEGPSILRIQQVVRGDSAAYFCASSPLEQGENTIYFGEGSWLTVV.